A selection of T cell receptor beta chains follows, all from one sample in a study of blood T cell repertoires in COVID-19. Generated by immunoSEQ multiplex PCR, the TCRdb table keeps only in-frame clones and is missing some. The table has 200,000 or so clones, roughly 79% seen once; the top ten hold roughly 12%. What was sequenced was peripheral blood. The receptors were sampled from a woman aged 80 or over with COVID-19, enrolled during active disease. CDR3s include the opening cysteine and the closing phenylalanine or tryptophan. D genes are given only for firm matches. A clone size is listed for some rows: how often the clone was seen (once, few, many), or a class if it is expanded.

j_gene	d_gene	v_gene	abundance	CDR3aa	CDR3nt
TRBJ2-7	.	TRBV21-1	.	CASSNRTRQGQGYEQYF	TGTGCCAGCAGCAATCGGACAAGACAGGGCCAGGGCTACGAGCAGTACTTC
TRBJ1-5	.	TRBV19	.	CASSLPGEDQPQHF	TGTGCCAGTAGTCTCCCGGGGGAGGACCAGCCCCAGCATTTT
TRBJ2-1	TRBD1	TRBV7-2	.	CASSLAGQGAGNEQFF	TGTGCCAGCAGCTTGGCGGGGCAGGGGGCCGGCAATGAGCAGTTCTTC
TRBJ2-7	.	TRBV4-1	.	CASSQDKDLDKQYF	TGCGCCAGCAGCCAAGACAAGGATCTGGACAAACAGTACTTC
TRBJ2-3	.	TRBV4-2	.	CASSLRGPDTQYF	TGTGCCAGCAGCCTCAGGGGTCCAGATACGCAGTATTTT
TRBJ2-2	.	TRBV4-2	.	CASSQDLWQGSTGELFF	TGTGCCAGCAGCCAAGATTTGTGGCAGGGGAGCACCGGGGAGCTGTTTTTT
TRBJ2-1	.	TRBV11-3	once	CASSLAGNWNEQFF	TGTGCCAGCAGCTTAGCGGGGAATTGGAATGAGCAGTTCTTC
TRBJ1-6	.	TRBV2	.	CASSVRDSPLHF	TGTGCCAGCAGTGTGCGGGATTCACCCCTCCACTTT
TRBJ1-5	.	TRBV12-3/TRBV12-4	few	CASSILTRQPQHF	TGTGCCAGCAGCATTCTGACTCGTCAGCCCCAGCATTTT
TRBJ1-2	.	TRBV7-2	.	CASSSRGNYGYTF	TGTGCCAGCAGCTCCAGGGGTAACTATGGCTACACCTTC
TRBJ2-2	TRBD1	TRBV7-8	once	CASSPGQGGYTGELFF	TGTGCCAGCAGCCCGGGACAGGGAGGTTACACCGGGGAGCTGTTTTTT
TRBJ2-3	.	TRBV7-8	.	CASSLEGGRADTQYF	TGTGCCAGCAGCTTAGAGGGGGGGCGCGCAGATACGCAGTATTTT
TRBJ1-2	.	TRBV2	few	CASSEVGSRGYTF	TGTGCCAGCAGTGAAGTAGGATCTAGGGGCTACACCTTC
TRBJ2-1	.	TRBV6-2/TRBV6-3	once	CASSQTGEAHNEQFF	TGTGCCAGCAGCCAGACGGGGGAGGCGCACAATGAGCAGTTCTTC
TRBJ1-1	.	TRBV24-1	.	CATAPTGGTEAFF	TGTGCCACCGCACCGACAGGAGGCACTGAAGCTTTCTTT
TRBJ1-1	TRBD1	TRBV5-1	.	CASSPIQGSEAFF	TGCGCCAGCAGTCCTATACAGGGGTCTGAAGCTTTCTTT
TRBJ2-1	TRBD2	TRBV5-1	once	CASSLDIGRGNEQFF	TGCGCCAGCAGCTTGGATATCGGGAGGGGGAATGAGCAGTTCTTC
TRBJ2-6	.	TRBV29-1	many	CSAWSAGANVLTF	TGCAGCGCCTGGAGCGCTGGGGCCAACGTCCTGACTTTC
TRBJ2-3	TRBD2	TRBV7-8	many	CASSSRLAGVVDTQYF	TGTGCCAGCAGCTCAAGACTAGCGGGAGTGGTGGATACGCAGTATTTT
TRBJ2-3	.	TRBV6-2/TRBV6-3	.	CASSYRVWDILDTDTQYF	TGTGCCAGCAGTTACCGGGTATGGGACATCCTCGACACAGATACGCAGTATTTT
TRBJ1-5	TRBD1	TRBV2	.	CASSWSGGQPQHF	TGTGCCAGCAGTTGGTCAGGGGGCCAGCCCCAGCATTTT
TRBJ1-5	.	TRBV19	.	CASSIIGAIQGSGQPQHF	TGTGCCAGTAGTATTATCGGCGCAATACAGGGATCGGGGCAGCCCCAGCATTTT
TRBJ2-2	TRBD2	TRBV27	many	CASSLASPSGIGTGELFF	TGTGCCAGCAGTTTAGCCTCCCCTAGCGGTATAGGCACCGGGGAGCTGTTTTTT
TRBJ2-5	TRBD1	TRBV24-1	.	CATSDLTGTAQETQYF	TGTGCCACCAGTGATTTAACCGGGACAGCACAAGAGACCCAGTACTTC
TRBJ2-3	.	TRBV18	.	CASSRQEGDTQYF	TGTGCCAGCTCACGGCAGGAGGGGGATACGCAGTATTTT
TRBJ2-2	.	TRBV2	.	CASKGVGRFVPGELFF	TGTGCCAGCAAGGGGGTGGGCAGGTTCGTTCCCGGGGAGCTGTTTTTT
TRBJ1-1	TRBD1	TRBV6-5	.	CASSRTGGRTEAFF	TGTGCCAGCAGCCGGACAGGGGGCAGGACTGAAGCTTTCTTT
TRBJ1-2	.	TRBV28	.	CASKSTNYGYTF	TGTGCCAGCAAGAGCACTAACTATGGCTACACCTTC
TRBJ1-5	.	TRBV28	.	CASSYPPGISNQPQHF	TGTGCCAGCAGTTATCCCCCAGGCATTAGCAATCAGCCCCAGCATTTT
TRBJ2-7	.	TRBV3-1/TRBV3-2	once	CASSQASYEQYF	TGTGCCAGCAGCCAAGCTTCCTACGAGCAGTACTTC
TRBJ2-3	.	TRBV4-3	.	CASSQGITLLGTDTQYF	TGCGCCAGCAGCCAAGGAATTACTCTCCTCGGGACAGATACGCAGTATTTT
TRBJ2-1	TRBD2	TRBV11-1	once	CASSLMSGTLNEQFF	TGTGCCAGCAGCTTAATGAGCGGGACCCTCAATGAGCAGTTCTTC
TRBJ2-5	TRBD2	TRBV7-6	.	CASSWASGGRRTQYF	TGTGCCAGCAGCTGGGCAAGCGGGGGCCGTCGGACCCAGTACTTC
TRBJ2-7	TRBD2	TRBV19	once	CASSAPPAGVSEQYF	TGTGCCAGTAGTGCCCCCCCAGCGGGAGTTAGCGAGCAGTACTTC
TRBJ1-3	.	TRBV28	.	CASSPPLGSGTLGSGNTIYF	TGTGCCAGCAGTCCCCCTTTGGGTTCCGGGACACTGGGCTCTGGAAACACCATATATTTT
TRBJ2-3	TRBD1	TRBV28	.	CASSLLTGASTDTQYF	TGTGCCAGCAGTTTACTGACAGGGGCCTCGACAGATACGCAGTATTTT
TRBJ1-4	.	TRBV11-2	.	CASSLDLSDEKLFF	TGTGCCAGCAGCTTAGATCTTAGCGATGAAAAACTGTTTTTT
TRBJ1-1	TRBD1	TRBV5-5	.	CASRTGTGGLLNTEAFF	TGTGCCAGCAGAACGGGGACAGGGGGCCTTCTGAACACTGAAGCTTTCTTT
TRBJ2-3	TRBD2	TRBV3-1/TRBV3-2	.	CASSQDSGLGPPYF	TGTGCCAGCAGCCAAGATTCGGGACTAGGGCCCCCGTATTTT
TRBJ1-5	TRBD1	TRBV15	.	CATSTGQGPQPQHF	TGTGCCACCAGCACAGGACAGGGCCCTCAGCCCCAGCATTTT
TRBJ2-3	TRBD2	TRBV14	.	CASSLGLAGDTQYF	TGTGCCAGCAGCCTCGGACTAGCGGGTGATACGCAGTATTTT
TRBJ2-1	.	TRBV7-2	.	CASSSAGDEQFF	TGTGCCAGCAGCTCCGCAGGCGATGAGCAGTTCTTC
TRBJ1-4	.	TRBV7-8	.	CASSFLDSILNEKLFF	TGTGCCAGCAGCTTCCTGGACAGTATATTGAATGAAAAACTGTTTTTT
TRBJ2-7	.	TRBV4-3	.	CASSQALGTYEQYF	TGCGCCAGCAGCCAGGCGCTAGGAACCTACGAGCAGTACTTC
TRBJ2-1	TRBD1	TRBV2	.	CASKERQGSYNEQFF	TGTGCCAGCAAGGAAAGACAGGGATCCTACAATGAGCAGTTCTTC
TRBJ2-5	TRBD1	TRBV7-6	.	CASSPGQGAIVETQYF	TGTGCCAGCAGTCCCGGACAGGGGGCGATCGTAGAGACCCAGTACTTC
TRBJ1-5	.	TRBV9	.	CASSYSSNQPQHF	TGTGCCAGCAGTTATTCCTCCAATCAGCCCCAGCATTTT
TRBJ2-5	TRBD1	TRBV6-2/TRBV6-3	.	CASSYRDRRIETQYF	TGTGCCAGCAGTTACCGGGACAGACGCATAGAGACCCAGTACTTC
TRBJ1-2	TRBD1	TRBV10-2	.	CASSTGTGYGYTF	TGCGCCAGCAGCACTGGGACAGGGTATGGCTACACCTTC
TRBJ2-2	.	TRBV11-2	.	CASSFGGPGELFF	TGTGCCAGCAGCTTCGGCGGCCCTGGTGAGCTGTTTTTT
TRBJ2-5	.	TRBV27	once	CASRIQGRQETQYF	TGTGCCAGCAGGATACAGGGCCGCCAAGAGACCCAGTACTTC
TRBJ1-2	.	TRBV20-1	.	CSALSNYGYTF	TGCAGCGCACTGTCTAACTATGGCTACACCTTC
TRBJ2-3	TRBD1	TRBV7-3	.	CASSLSGTGGNTQYF	TGTGCCAGCAGCTTATCTGGGACAGGGGGAAATACGCAGTATTTT
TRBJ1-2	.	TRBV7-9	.	CASSSEDGYTF	TGTGCCAGCAGCTCTGAGGATGGCTACACCTTC
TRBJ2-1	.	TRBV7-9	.	CASSSVWRTPRTYNEQFF	TGTGCCAGCAGCTCTGTCTGGAGGACTCCGCGGACGTACAATGAGCAGTTCTTC
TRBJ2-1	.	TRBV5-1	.	CASSPRVGLDEQFF	TGCGCCAGCAGCCCGCGGGTGGGGTTAGATGAGCAGTTCTTC
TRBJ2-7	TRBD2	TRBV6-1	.	CASSEMSGSPYEQYF	TGTGCCAGCAGTGAAATGAGCGGGAGCCCCTACGAGCAGTACTTC
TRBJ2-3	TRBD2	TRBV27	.	CASSLAGRPLTDTQYF	TGTGCCAGCAGTTTAGCCGGGAGGCCCCTCACAGATACGCAGTATTTT
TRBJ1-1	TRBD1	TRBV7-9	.	CASSPRQGRTEAFF	TGTGCCAGCAGCCCCCGACAGGGCAGGACTGAAGCTTTCTTT
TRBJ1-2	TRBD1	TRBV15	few	CATSRGGTGTVYGYTF	TGTGCCACCAGCAGAGGCGGGACCGGGACAGTCTATGGCTACACCTTC